This paragraph covers one TCR beta chain sequence. V was shortened by 6 bases and J by 1 base, with 16 bases between the two germline ends. Germline V gene lookup returns CDR1 MRHNA and CDR2 SNTAGT. This CDR3 has 16 residues. The data were obtained in a study of blood T cell repertoires in COVID-19. In the study overall: PBMCs, B-cell-depleted T cells, or T cells were the source of the cDNA or gDNA that made up the material.

Authors' processing steps: Amplification with reference gene primers provided the estimates of nucleated cell counts. TCRdb keeps only in-frame clones here, not all; method: immunoSEQ multiplex PCR. D and trimming were read from the DNA, whereas the V and J calls and clone size are those reported in that table. The data show about 400,000 clones, around 84% seen once. The chain recombines TRBV6-4 with TRBJ2-1, with a tentative D call TRBD2 (5 bases). The receptor was isolated from a human donor in a cohort sampled during active COVID-19. Sequencing was performed on peripheral blood. DNA for the CDR3: TGTGCCAGCAGCCCCGTGGGAGCGGATTCCTACAATGAGCAGTTCTTC. It translates to CASSPVGADSYNEQFF.